The clone carrying this T cell receptor beta chain was counted a few times. Its antigen is not identified. The length of the CDR3 is 16 residues. Trimming removed 4 bases from V and 3 bases from J, with 17 bases in between. Per germline, CDR1 MDHEN and CDR2 SYDVKM. Generated by immunoSEQ multiplex PCR, the TCRdb table keeps only in-frame clones and is missing some. There are 600,000 to 750,000 clones in the sample; roughly 72% occur only once, and approximately 2% lies in the top ten. Caucasian adults living in Nashville, Tennessee, provided all samples. This entry belongs to a study of shared clonotypes between healthy human individuals. General study findings and limits: Naive subsets generally exceeded memory subsets in estimated richness.

The sequence derives from a woman younger than 45 in good health. The gene calls are TRBV28 and TRBJ2-3, with D possibly matching TRBD2 (6 bases). Sample: memory CD4+ T cells sorted from blood. The subset denotes: CD45RA-negative fraction. This CDR3 is CASSSSSSGETDTQYF. CDR3 nucleotide sequence: TGTGCCAGCAGTTCTTCAAGTTCGGGAGAAACAGATACGCAGTATTTT. Combining the CDR3 with reference TRBV28 and TRBJ2-3 gives the whole variable domain DVKVTQSSRYLVKRTGEKVFLECVQDMDHENMFWYRQDPGLGLRLIYFSYDVKMKEKGDIPEGYSVSREKKERFSLILESASTNQTSMYLCASSSSSSGETDTQYFGPGTRLTVL.